This section outlines one T cell receptor beta chain sequence together with its context. This likely traces to a read error, being one base from a far larger clone. Template amounts of approximately 300 ng DNA, roughly 28,000 T cell genomes, were employed in unsorted PBMC replicate PCRs. Ten immunoSEQ deep assay plates were used to sequence unsorted PBMC DNA. Sequenced by immunoSEQ multiplex PCR; TCRdb stores in-frame clones only, minus some. The repertoire holds about 490,000 clones, with 79% as singletons. This record comes from a study of shared clonotypes between healthy human individuals. This CDR3 is 12 amino acids long. V lost 7 bases and J 1 base, leaving 10 bases between the germline ends. Germline V gene data show CDR1 as SQVTM and CDR2 as ANQGSEA.

The sample taken for sequencing was PBMCs. The chain is built from TRBV29-1 and TRBJ2-5; D might be TRBD1 or TRBD2, each matching 5 bases. The clonotype originates from a woman aged 40 to 50 in good health. Some clones in this sample may be carry-over from other donors' samples. The DNA for the CDR3 is TGCAGCGGGGAGACAGCCCAAGAGACCCAGTACTTC. This translates into CSGETAQETQYF.